The entry below describes one T cell receptor beta chain. In germline, CDR1 is MGHDK, CDR2 SYGVNS. Germline trimming cut 4 bases from V and 5 bases from J; bases unmatched to any gene: 7. CDR3 length equals 14 residues. Participants had their cohort set by participant-reported clinical history. These data come from a study of blood T cell repertoires in COVID-19. On the study more broadly: Both acute and convalescent COVID-19 samples were obtained from the United States, Italy and Spain. T cells, B-cell-depleted T cells, or PBMCs provided the cDNA or gDNA that served as material.

Study processing details: By means of reference gene primer amplification, nucleated cell counts were estimated. Here immunoSEQ multiplex PCR was the method, and the copy in TCRdb shows in-frame clones only, minus some. D and trimming were read from the DNA, whereas the V and J calls and clone size are those reported in that table. Counted here are around 140,000 clones, roughly 85% occurring once; the ten biggest clones make up about 2.9%. The J gene is TRBJ1-1, the V gene TRBV25-1; 7 nucleotides line up with TRBD1. The origin of this receptor is a woman between 45 and 65 years old who had recovered from COVID-19. Sequencing was carried out using PBMCs or T cells enriched from blood (not recorded which). CDR3 nucleotide sequence: TGTGCCAGCAGTGGCCGGGACAGACATACTGAAGCTTTCTTT. This encodes CASSGRDRHTEAFF.